This TCR beta chain is drawn from a study of blood T cell repertoires in COVID-19. Looking at the study overall: PBMCs, B-cell-depleted T cells, or T cells provided the cDNA or gDNA that made up the material.

Profiled with immunoSEQ multiplex PCR; TCRdb holds only in-frame clones, not every one. Altogether roughly 87,000 clones are present, approximately 71% being singletons, with the ten largest covering roughly 4.2%. With V trimmed by 4 bases and J by 6 bases, 6 bases remained unmatched. The CDR3 loop spans 15 amino acids. CDR1 is SGHRS and CDR2 is YFSETQ in the germline V gene. Sample: peripheral blood. The V gene is TRBV5-1, the J gene TRBJ1-4; 10 nucleotides match TRBD1. The source is a woman aged 45-60 years with acute or convalescent COVID-19. The CDR3 DNA follows: TGCGCCAGCAGCCATAGGGACAGGGGAGATGAAAAACTGTTTTTT. Encoded protein: CASSHRDRGDEKLFF.